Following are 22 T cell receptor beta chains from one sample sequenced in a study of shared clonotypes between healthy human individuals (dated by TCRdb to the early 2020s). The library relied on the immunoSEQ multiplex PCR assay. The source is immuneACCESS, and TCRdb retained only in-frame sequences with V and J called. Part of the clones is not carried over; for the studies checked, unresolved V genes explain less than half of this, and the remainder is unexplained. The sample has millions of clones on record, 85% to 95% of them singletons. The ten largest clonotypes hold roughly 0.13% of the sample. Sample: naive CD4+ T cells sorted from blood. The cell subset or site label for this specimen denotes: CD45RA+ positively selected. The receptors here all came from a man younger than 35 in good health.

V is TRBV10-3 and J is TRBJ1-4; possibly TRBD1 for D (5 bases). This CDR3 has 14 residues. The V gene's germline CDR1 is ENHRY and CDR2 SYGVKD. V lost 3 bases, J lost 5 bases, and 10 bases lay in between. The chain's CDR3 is CAISEGWGNEKLFF. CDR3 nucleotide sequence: TGTGCCATCAGTGAAGGTTGGGGGAATGAAAAACTGTTTTTT.

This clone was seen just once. CDR3: CASSLDRETDTQYF. The CDR3 DNA sequence: TGTGCCAGCAGCTTAGACAGGGAGACAGATACGCAGTATTTT. The chain recombines TRBV7-8 with TRBJ2-3; D possibly corresponds to TRBD1 (6 bases). Germline V gives CDR1 SGHVS, CDR2 FQNEAQ. The ends were cut back, 1 base at V and 3 bases at J, with 8 bases in the middle. The CDR3 runs 14 residues.

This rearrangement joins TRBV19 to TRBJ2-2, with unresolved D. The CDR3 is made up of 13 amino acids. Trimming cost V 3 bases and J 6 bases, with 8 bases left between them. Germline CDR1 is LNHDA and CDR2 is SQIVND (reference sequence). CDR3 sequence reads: CASSISLPGELFF. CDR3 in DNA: TGTGCCAGTAGTATCTCCCTCCCCGGGGAGCTGTTTTTT.

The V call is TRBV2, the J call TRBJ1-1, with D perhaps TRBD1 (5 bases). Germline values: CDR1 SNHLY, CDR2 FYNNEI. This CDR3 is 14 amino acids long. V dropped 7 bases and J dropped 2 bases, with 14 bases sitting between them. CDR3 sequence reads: CASTRERGNTEAFF. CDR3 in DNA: TGTGCCAGCACCCGAGAAAGGGGTAACACTGAAGCTTTCTTT.

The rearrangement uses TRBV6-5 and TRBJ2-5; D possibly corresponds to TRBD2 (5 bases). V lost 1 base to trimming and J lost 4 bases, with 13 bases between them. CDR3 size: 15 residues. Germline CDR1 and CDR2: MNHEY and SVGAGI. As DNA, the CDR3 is TGTGCCAGCAGTTACTGGGGAGAGCGCGCAGAGACCCAGTACTTC. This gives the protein CASSYWGERAETQYF.

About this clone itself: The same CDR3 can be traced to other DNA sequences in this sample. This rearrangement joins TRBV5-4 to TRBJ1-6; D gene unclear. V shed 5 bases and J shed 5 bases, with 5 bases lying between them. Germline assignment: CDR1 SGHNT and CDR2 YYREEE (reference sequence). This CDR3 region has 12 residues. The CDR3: CASSLDNSPLHF. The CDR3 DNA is TGTGCCAGCAGTCTTGATAATTCACCCCTCCACTTT. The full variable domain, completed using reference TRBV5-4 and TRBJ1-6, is ETGVTQSPTHLIKTRGQQVTLRCSSQSGHNTVSWYQQALGQGPQFIFQYYREEENGRGNFPPRFSGLQFPNYSSELNVNALELDDSALYLCASSLDNSPLHFGNGTRLTVT.

The CDR3 DNA is TGTGCCAGCAGTGGTCTAGCGGGAGAAAGCTACGAGCAGTACTTC. It encodes CASSGLAGESYEQYF. V usage is TRBV6-1 and J usage is TRBJ2-7; 10 bases fit TRBD2. Trimming removed 4 bases from V and 3 bases from J; junction bases left unmatched: 6. The germline CDR1 and CDR2 sequences are MNHNS and SASEGT. This CDR3 is built from 15 residues.

For the CDR3, the DNA is TGTGCCAGCTCACCTCTACCTACAGGAGGGAATTCACCCCTCCACTTT. Translated, it gives CASSPLPTGGNSPLHF. The chain recombines TRBV18 with TRBJ1-6, with D maybe TRBD1 (5 bases). V shed 3 bases and J shed 7 bases, with 16 bases lying between them. This CDR3 contains 16 residues. Germline CDR1 reads KGHSH; CDR2 reads LQKENI.

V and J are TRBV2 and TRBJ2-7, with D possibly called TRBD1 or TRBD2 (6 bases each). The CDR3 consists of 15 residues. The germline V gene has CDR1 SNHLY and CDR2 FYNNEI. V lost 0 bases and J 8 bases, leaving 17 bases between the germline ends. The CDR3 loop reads CASSEALGYGGQQYF. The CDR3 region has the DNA TGTGCCAGCAGTGAAGCGCTCGGGTATGGGGGGCAGCAGTACTTC.

CDR3 amino acids: CASSLVTGIPTDTQYF. The CDR3 region has the DNA TGCGCCAGCAGCTTGGTTACAGGGATTCCCACAGATACGCAGTATTTT. The J gene is TRBJ2-3, the V gene TRBV5-1, with TRBD1 as a possible D gene (6 bases). V lost 0 bases and J 2 bases, leaving 13 bases between the germline ends. Germline assignment: CDR1 SGHRS and CDR2 YFSETQ. The CDR3 is 16 residues long.

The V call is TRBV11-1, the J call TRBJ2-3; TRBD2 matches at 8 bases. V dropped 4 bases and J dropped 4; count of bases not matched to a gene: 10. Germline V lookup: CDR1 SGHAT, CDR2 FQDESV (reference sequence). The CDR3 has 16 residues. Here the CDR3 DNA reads TGTGCCAGCAGCTCCCCTCGGGGGGGCGGCCCAGATACGCAGTATTTT. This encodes CASSSPRGGGPDTQYF. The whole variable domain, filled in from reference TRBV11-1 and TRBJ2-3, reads EAEVAQSPRYKITEKSQAVAFWCDPISGHATLYWYRQILGQGPELLVQFQDESVVDDSQLPKDRFSAERLKGVDSTLKIQPAELGDSAMYLCASSSPRGGGPDTQYFGPGTRLTVL.

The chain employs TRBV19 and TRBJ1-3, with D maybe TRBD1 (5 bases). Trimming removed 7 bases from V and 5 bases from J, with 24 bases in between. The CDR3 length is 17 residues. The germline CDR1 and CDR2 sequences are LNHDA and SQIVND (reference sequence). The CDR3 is CASNRGGDGRYRNTIYF. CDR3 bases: TGTGCCAGTAACCGCGGGGGGGACGGACGATACAGAAACACCATATATTTT.

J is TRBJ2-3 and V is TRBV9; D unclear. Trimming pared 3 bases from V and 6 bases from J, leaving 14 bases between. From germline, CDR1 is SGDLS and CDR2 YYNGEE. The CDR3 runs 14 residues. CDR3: CASSADLRWDTQYF. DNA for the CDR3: TGTGCCAGCAGCGCTGACCTTCGGTGGGATACGCAGTATTTT.

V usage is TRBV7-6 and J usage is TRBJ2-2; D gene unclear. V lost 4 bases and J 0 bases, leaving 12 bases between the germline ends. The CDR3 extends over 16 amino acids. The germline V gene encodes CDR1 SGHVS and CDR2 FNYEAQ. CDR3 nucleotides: TGTGCCAGCAGCTCCGAGCTGCCAGCGAACACCGGGGAGCTGTTTTTT. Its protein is CASSSELPANTGELFF.

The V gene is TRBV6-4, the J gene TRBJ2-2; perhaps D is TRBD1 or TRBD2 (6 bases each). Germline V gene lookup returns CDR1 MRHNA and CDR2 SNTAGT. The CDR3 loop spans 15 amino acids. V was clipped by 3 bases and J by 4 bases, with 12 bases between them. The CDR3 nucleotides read TGTGCCAGCAGTGAACAGGGAGGCGGCACCGGGGAGCTGTTTTTT. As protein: CASSEQGGGTGELFF.

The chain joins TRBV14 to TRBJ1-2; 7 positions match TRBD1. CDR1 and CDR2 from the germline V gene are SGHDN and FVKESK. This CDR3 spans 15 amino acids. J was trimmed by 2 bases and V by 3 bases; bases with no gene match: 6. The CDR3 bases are TGTGCCAGCAGCCATTACAGGGGAGGGAACTATGGCTACACCTTC. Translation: CASSHYRGGNYGYTF.

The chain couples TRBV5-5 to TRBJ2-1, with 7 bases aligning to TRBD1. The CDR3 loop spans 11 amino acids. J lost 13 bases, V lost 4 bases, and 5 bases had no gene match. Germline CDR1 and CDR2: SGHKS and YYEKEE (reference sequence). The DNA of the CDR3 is TGTGCCAGCAGCAGGGACAGAGGACAGTTCTTC. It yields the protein CASSRDRGQFF.

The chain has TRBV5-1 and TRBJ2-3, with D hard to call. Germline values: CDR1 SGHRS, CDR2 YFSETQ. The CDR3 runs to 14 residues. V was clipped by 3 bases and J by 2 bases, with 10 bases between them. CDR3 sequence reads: CASSSRGVTDTQYF. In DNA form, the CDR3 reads TGCGCCAGCAGCTCCCGCGGCGTCACAGATACGCAGTATTTT.

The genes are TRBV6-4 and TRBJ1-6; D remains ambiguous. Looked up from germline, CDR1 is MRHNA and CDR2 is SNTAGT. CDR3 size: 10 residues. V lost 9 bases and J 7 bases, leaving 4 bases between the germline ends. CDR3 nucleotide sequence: TGTGCCAGGAAGAATTCACCCCTCCACTTT. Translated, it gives CARKNSPLHF.

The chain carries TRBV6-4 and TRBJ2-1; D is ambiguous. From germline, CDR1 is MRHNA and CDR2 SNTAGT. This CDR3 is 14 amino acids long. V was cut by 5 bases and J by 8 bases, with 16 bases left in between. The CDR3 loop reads CASSKGFPQDEQFF. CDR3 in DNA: TGTGCCAGCAGTAAGGGCTTCCCCCAAGATGAGCAGTTCTTC.

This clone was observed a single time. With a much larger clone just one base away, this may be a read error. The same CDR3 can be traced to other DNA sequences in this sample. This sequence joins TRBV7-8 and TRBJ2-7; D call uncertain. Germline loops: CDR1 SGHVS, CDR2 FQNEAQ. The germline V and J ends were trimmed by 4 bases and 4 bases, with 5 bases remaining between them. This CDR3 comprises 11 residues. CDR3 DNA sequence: TGTGCCAGCAGCTCCGCATACGAGCAGTACTTC. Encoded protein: CASSSAYEQYF.

The CDR3 is CATSLSSYEQYF. CDR3 DNA: TGTGCCACCAGCCTGAGCTCCTACGAGCAGTACTTC. The chain couples TRBV15 to TRBJ2-7, with D hard to call. CDR3 length equals 12 residues. The V end lost 5 bases, the J end lost 0 bases, and 5 bases lay between the germline ends. Looked up from germline, CDR1 is LNHNV and CDR2 is YYDKDF (reference sequence).